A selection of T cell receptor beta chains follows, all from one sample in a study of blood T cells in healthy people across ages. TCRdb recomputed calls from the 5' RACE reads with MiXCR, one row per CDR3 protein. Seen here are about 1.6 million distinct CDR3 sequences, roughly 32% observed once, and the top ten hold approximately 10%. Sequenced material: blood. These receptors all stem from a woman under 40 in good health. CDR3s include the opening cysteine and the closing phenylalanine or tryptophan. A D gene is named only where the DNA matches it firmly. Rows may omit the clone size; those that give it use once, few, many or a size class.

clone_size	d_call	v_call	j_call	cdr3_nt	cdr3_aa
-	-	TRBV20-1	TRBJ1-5	TGCAGTGCTAGAGATGGCAGGGGTCAGCCCCAGCATTTT	CSARDGRGQPQHF
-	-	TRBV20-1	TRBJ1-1	TGCAATGCTAGGGGCGACTCGAACACTGAAGCTTTCTTT	CNARGDSNTEAFF
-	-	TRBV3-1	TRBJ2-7	TGTGCCAGCAGCCAAAGTCTCTCCGAGCAGTACTTC	CASSQSLSEQYF
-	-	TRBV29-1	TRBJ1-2	TGCAGCGTTGTGGGGGACTCTAACTGTGGCTACACCTTC	CSVVGDSNCGYTF
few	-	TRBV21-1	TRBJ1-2	TGTGCCAGCAGCAAAAGTACAGGGATCGACTATGGCTACACCTTC	CASSKSTGIDYGYTF
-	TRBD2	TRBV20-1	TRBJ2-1	TGCAGTACTAGGGGACTAGCGGAGGGGTATGAGCAGTTCTTC	CSTRGLAEGYEQFF
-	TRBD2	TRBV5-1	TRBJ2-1	TGCGCCAGCAGCGCCCGACTAGCGGGAGGGCGGTACAATGAGCAGTTCTTC	CASSARLAGGRYNEQFF
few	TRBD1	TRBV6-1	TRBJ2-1	TGTGCCAGCAGTTTAGGGGGACAGGTTTACAATGAGCAGTTCTTC	CASSLGGQVYNEQFF
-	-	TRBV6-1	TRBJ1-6	TGTGCCAGCAGTGAAGAGACAGCCTATAATTCACCCCTCCACTTT	CASSEETAYNSPLHF
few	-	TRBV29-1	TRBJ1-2	TGCAGCGTTGAAGATTTTAGCAGGGTTGGCTACACCTTC	CSVEDFSRVGYTF
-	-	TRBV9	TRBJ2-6	TGTGCCAGCAGCTATTACAGTCTTTCTGGGGCCAACGTCCTGCCTTTC	CASSYYSLSGANVLPF